A selection of T cell receptor beta chains follows, all from one sample in a study of blood T cells in healthy people across ages. MiXCR, run by TCRdb on the 5' RACE reads, gives a single entry per CDR3 protein. Here the sample spans about 1.5 million distinct CDR3 sequences, 35% to 45% being singletons. Sequenced input: blood. The receptors come from a young woman in good health. The CDR3 runs from the conserved cysteine through the conserved F or W.

TRBV6-2/TRBV6-3	TRBJ2-3	CASSYSRHLTLDTQYF
TRBV28	TRBJ2-1	CASTLRALLAGGPSSHNEQFF
TRBV18	TRBJ2-1	CASSPFAGGDNEQFF
TRBV27	TRBJ2-6	CASSYKWNRASGANVLTF
TRBV20-1	TRBJ1-2	CSARDRGVSNYGYTF
TRBV27	TRBJ2-5	CASSKPSGRASGEQYF
TRBV25-1	TRBJ2-7	CASSGATSAYEQYF
TRBV4-1	TRBJ1-5	CASSQDPDLTAPQHF
TRBV4-2	TRBJ2-1	CASSRGLREGSYNEQFF
TRBV28	TRBJ1-2	CASLRQGNYGYTF
TRBV20-1	TRBJ1-2	CSAPRGALSGNGYTF
TRBV3-1	TRBJ2-1	CAGSQASGVYNEQFF
TRBV29-1	TRBJ2-1	CSGTRTYNEQFF
TRBV4-1	NA	CASSQDRGLAGPEQYF
TRBV7-6	TRBJ2-7	CASSPTGTLYEQYF
TRBV6-5	TRBJ2-4	CASSYSTHVAKNIQYF
TRBV20-1	TRBJ2-1	CSARGTGVPREFF
TRBV4-1	TRBJ2-1	CASSQDPRIGGPYNEQFF
TRBV20-1	TRBJ1-4	CSARDDFRWEKLFF
TRBV6-4	TRBJ2-3	CASSDSNPSRPTDTQYF
TRBV3-1	TRBJ2-1	CASSPKRELYNEQFF
TRBV28	TRBJ1-6	CASSWTGAGSPLHF
TRBV12-3/TRBV12-4	TRBJ2-3	CASGGTALGDTQYF
TRBV6-2/TRBV6-3	TRBJ2-3	CASSFLSGTSFGDTQYF
TRBV29-1	TRBJ1-2	CSVEEDPGYTF
TRBV30	TRBJ2-1	CAWTGPGREQFF
TRBV7-2	TRBJ2-1	CAGSLRLAGGPYNEQFF
TRBV10-3	TRBJ2-7	CATAGISYEQYF
TRBV20-1	NA	CSAKRRGKNYEQYF
TRBV29-1	TRBJ2-2	CSVVTAGGGLPGELFF
TRBV29-1	TRBJ2-7	CSAREAFPYEQYF
TRBV21-1	TRBJ1-2	CASNPGSNYGYTF
TRBV4-1	TRBJ2-1	CVSSQVTSGYNEQFF
TRBV7-2	TRBJ1-4	CASSGINEKLFF
TRBV12-5	TRBJ2-7	CASGFPLAGVRSYEQYF
TRBV7-2	TRBJ1-1	CASSFRTGTTEAFF
TRBV10-3	TRBJ1-2	CAISETASYGYTF
TRBV9	TRBJ1-2	CASEGPYNGYTF
TRBV7-2	TRBJ2-7	CASSLAGMGYEQYF
TRBV12-3/TRBV12-4	TRBJ1-1	CASSLVGWDTEAFF
TRBV3-1	TRBJ2-5	CASRRQGGETQYF
TRBV6-6	TRBJ2-7	CASSYPNNEQYF
TRBV12-3/TRBV12-4	TRBJ2-3	CASRPQRGDNTDTQYF
TRBV18	TRBJ2-5	CASSPVRVETQYF
TRBV6-2/TRBV6-3	TRBJ1-1	CASSYSGRALMNTEAFF
TRBV7-2	TRBJ2-3	CASSAGLATDTQYF
TRBV6-2/TRBV6-3	TRBJ2-6	CASRDGSSGANVLTF
TRBV20-1	TRBJ2-1	CSALRGGPGYNEQFF
TRBV7-2	TRBJ1-5	CASSLVNNQPQHF
TRBV13	TRBJ2-3	CASSPTIGISTDTQYF
TRBV28	TRBJ2-7	CASSLPGSGGSYEQYF
TRBV29-1	TRBJ2-5	CSVEAAIAWETQYF
TRBV20-1	TRBJ2-3	CSARDLKVTDTQYF
TRBV11-1	TRBJ2-5	CASSFGQAETQYF
TRBV19	TRBJ2-1	CASGNEGVPYNEQFF
TRBV5-1	TRBJ1-4	CASSLAGRANEKLFF
TRBV13	TRBJ1-1	CASSPMGQVEAFF
TRBV25-1	TRBJ1-2	CARNGCGYTF
TRBV3-1	TRBJ1-1	CASSQEGIYGAITEAFF